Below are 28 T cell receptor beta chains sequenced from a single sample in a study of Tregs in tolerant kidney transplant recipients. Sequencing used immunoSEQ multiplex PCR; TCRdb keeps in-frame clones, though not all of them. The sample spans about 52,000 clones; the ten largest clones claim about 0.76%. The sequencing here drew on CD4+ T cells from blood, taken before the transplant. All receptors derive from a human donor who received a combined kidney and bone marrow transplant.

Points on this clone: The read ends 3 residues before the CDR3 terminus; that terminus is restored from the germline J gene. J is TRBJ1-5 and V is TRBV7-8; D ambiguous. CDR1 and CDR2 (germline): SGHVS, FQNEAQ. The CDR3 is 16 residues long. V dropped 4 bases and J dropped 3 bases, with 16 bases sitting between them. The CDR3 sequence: CASSSHLRGFNQPQHF. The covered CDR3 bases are TGTGCCAGCAGCTCCCACCTGCGGGGTTTCAATCAGCCC.

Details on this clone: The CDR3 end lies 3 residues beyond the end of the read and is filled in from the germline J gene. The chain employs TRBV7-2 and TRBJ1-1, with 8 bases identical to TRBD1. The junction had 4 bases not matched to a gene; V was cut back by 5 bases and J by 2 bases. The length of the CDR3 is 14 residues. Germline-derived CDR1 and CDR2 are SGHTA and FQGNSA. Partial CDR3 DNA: TGTGCCAGCAGCCAAGGACAGGGCAACACTGAA. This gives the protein CASSQGQGNTE. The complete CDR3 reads CASSQGQGNTEAFF.

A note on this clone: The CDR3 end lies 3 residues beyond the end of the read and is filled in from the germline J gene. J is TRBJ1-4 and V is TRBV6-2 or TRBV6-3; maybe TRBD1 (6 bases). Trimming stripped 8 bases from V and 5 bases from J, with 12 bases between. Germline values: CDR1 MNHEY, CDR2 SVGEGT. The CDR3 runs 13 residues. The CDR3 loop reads CASSGQKNEKLFF. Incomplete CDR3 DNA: TGTGCCAGCTCAGGACAGAAGAATGAAAAA.

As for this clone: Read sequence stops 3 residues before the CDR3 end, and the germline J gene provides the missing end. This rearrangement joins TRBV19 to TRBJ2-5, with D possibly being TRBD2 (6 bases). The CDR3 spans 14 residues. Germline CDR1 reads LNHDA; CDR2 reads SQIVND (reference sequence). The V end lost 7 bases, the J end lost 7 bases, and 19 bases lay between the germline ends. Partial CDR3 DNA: TGTGCCAGTATGGAGGGGACTCCCGGGGTGACC. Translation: CASMEGTPGVT. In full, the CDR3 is CASMEGTPGVTQYF. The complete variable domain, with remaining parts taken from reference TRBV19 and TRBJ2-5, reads DGGITQSPKYLFRKEGQNVTLSCEQNLNHDAMYWYRQDPGQGLRLIYYSQIVNDFQKGDIAEGYSVSREKKESFPLTVTSAQKNPTAFYLCASMEGTPGVTQYFGPGTRLLVL.

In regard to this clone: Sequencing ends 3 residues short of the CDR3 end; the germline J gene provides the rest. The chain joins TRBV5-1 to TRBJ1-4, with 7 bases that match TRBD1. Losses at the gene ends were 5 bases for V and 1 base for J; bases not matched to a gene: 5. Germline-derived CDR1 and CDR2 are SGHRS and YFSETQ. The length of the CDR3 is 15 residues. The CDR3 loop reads CASRSQGITNEKLFF. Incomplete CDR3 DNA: TGCGCCAGCAGATCACAGGGGATAACTAATGAAAAA. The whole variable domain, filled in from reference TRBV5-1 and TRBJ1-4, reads KAGVTQTPRYLIKTRGQQVTLSCSPISGHRSVSWYQQTPGQGLQFLFEYFSETQRNKGNFPGRFSGRQFSNSRSEMNVSTLELGDSALYLCASRSQGITNEKLFFGSGTQLSVL.

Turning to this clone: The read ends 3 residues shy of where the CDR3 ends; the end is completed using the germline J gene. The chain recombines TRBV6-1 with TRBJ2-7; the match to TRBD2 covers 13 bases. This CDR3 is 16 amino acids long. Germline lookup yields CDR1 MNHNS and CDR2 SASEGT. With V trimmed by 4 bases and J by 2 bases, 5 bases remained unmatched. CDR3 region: CASSAGLAGATYEQYF. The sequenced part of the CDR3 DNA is TGTGCCAGCAGTGCCGGACTAGCGGGGGCAACCTACGAG.

CDR3 in amino acids: CASSLPGRGNEKLFF. Partial CDR3 DNA: TGTGCCAGCAGCTTGCCCGGGCGGGGGAATGAAAAA. The V and J genes are TRBV5-6 and TRBJ1-4; tentatively, D is TRBD1 (5 bases). The read gets to within 3 residues of the CDR3 end, and the germline J gene fills in the rest. The CDR3 is 15 residues long. V lost 1 base, J lost 5 bases, and 12 bases lay in between. The germline V gene encodes CDR1 SGHDT and CDR2 YYEEEE.

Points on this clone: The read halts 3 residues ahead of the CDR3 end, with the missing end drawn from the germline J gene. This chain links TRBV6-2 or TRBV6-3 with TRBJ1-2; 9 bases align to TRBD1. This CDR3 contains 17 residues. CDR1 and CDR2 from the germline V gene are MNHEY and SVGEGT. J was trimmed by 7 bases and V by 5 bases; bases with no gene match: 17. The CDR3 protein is CASSQRRDRDIARGYTF. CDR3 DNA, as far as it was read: TGTGCCAGCAGTCAAAGAAGGGACAGGGACATTGCACGTGGC.

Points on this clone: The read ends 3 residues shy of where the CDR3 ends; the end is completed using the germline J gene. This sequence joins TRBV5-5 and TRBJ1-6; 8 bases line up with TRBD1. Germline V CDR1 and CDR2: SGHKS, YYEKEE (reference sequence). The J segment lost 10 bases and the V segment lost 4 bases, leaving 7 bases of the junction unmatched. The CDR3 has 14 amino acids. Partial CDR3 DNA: TGTGCCAGCAGCGTACCAGGGGGCCGATCACCC. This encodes CASSVPGGRSP. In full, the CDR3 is CASSVPGGRSPLHF.

This CDR3 is CASSIWDRLNTEAFF. CDR3 DNA (partial): TGTGCCAGTAGTATCTGGGACAGGTTGAACACTGAA. V is TRBV19 and J is TRBJ1-1; 8 bases line up with TRBD1. The observed sequence ends 3 residues before the CDR3 terminus, with the missing tail filled in from the germline J gene. The CDR3 consists of 15 residues. V lost 3 bases to trimming and J lost 0 bases; unmatched junction nucleotides: 3. Germline CDR1 is LNHDA and CDR2 is SQIVND (reference sequence).

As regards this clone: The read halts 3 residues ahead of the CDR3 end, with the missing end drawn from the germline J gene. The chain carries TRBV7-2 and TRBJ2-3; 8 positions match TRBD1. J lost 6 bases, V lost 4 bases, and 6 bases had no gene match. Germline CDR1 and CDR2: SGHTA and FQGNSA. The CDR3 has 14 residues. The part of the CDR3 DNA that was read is TGTGCCAGCAGCTCTCGAGGGGACAGGGATACG. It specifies CASSSRGDRDT. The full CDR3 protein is CASSSRGDRDTQYF.

The sequenced part of the CDR3 DNA is TGTGCCAGCAGCTTACGCGGGGGAGGCACAGATACG. It codes for CASSLRGGGTDT. The full CDR3 reads CASSLRGGGTDTQYF. The chain uses TRBV7-2 and TRBJ2-3; 7 nucleotides line up with TRBD2. The read terminates 3 residues ahead of where the CDR3 ends, so the germline J gene completes it. Germline-derived CDR1 and CDR2 are SGHTA and FQGNSA. V trimming: 2 bases; J trimming: 1 base; junction bases outside the gene matches: 3. This CDR3 has 15 residues.

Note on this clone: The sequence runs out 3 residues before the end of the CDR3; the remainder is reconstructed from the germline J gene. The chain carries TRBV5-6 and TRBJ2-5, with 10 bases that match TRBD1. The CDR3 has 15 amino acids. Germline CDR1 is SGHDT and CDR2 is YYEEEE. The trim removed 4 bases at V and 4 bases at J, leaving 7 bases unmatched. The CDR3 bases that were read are TGTGCCAGCAGCCCCCGGGGACAGGGGTTAGAGACC. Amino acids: CASSPRGQGLET. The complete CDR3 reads CASSPRGQGLETQYF.

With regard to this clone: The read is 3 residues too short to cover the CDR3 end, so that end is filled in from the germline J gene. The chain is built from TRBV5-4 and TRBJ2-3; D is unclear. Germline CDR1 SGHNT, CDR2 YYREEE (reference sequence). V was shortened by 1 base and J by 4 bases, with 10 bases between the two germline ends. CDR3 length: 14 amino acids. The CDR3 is CASSLSLVSDTQYF. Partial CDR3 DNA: TGTGCCAGCAGCTTGAGCCTAGTTTCAGATACG.

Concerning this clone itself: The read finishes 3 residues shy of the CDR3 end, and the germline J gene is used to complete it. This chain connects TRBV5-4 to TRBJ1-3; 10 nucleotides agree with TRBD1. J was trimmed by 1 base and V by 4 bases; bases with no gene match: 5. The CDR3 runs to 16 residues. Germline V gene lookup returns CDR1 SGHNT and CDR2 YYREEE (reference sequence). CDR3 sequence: CASSARQGASGNTIYF. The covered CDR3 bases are TGTGCCAGCAGCGCAAGACAGGGGGCGTCTGGAAACACC. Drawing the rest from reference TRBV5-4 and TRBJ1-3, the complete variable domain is ETGVTQSPTHLIKTRGQQVTLRCSSQSGHNTVSWYQQALGQGPQFIFQYYREEENGRGNFPPRFSGLQFPNYSSELNVNALELDDSALYLCASSARQGASGNTIYFGEGSWLTVV.

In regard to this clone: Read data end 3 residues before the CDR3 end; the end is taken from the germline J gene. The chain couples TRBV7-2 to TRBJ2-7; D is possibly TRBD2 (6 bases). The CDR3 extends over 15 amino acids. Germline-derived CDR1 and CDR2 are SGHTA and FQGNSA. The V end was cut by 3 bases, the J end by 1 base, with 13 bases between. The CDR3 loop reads CASSFGGASSYEQYF. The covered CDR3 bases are TGTGCCAGCAGCTTTGGCGGGGCGAGTTCCTACGAG.

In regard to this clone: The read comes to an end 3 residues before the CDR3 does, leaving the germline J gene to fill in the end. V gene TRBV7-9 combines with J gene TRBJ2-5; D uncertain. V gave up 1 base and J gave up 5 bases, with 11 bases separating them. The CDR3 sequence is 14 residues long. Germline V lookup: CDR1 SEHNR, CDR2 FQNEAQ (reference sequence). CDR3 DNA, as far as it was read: TGTGCCAGCAGCTTAGTTAAAGGTCTCGAGACC. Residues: CASSLVKGLET. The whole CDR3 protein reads CASSLVKGLETQYF.

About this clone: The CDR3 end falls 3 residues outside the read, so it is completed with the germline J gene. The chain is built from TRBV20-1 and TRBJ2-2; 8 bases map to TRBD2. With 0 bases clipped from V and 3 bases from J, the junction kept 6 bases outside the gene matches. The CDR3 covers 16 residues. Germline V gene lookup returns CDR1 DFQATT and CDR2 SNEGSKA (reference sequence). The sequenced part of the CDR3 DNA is TGCAGTGCTAGAGATCCCCGGGAGGGGGACACCGGGGAG. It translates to CSARDPREGDTGE. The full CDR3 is CSARDPREGDTGELFF.

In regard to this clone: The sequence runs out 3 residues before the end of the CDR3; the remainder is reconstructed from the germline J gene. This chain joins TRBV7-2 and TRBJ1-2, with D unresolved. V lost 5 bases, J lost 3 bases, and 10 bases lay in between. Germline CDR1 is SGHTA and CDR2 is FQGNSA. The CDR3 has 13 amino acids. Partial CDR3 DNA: TGTGCCAGCAGCCTACAGCCCTACTATGGC. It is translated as CASSLQPYYG. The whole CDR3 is CASSLQPYYGYTF.

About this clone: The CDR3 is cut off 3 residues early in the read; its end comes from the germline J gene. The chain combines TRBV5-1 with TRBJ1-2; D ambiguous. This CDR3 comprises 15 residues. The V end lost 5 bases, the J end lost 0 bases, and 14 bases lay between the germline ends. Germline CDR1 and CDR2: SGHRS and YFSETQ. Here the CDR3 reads CASSLAPSANYGYTF. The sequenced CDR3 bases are TGCGCCAGCAGTTTAGCTCCCTCTGCTAACTATGGC.

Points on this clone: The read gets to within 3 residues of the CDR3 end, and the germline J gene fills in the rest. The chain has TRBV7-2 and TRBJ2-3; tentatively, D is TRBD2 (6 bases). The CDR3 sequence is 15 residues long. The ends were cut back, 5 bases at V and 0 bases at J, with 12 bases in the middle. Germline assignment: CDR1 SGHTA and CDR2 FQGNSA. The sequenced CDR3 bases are TGTGCCAGCAGCCGGACTACAACAAGCACAGATACG. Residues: CASSRTTTSTDT. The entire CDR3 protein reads CASSRTTTSTDTQYF.

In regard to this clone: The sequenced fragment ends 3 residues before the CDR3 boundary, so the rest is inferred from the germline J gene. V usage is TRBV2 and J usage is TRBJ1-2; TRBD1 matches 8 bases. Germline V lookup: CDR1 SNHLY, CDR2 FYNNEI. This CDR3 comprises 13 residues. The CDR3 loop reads CASSSQGALGYTF. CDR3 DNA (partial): TGTGCCAGCAGCTCTCAGGGGGCTCTGGGC. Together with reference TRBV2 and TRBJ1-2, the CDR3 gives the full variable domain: EPEVTQTPSHQVTQMGQEVILRCVPISNHLYFYWYRQILGQKVEFLVSFYNNEISEKSEIFDDQFSVERPDGSNFTLKIRSTKLEDSAMYFCASSSQGALGYTFGSGTRLTVV.

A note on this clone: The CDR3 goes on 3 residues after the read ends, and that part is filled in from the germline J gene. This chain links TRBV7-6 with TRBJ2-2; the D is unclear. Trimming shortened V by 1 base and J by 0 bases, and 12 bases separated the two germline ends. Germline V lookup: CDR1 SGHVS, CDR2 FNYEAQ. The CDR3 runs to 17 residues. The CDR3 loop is CASSLEVGATNTGELFF. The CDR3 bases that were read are TGTGCCAGCAGCTTAGAGGTGGGCGCCACGAACACCGGGGAG.

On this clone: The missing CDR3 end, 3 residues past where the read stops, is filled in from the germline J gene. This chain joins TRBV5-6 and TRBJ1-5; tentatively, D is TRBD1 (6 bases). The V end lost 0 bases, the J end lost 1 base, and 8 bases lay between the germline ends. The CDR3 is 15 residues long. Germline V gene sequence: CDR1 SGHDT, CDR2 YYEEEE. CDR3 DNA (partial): TGTGCCAGCAGCTTGGGACAGGCAAGCAATCAGCCC. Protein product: CASSLGQASNQP. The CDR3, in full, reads CASSLGQASNQPQHF.

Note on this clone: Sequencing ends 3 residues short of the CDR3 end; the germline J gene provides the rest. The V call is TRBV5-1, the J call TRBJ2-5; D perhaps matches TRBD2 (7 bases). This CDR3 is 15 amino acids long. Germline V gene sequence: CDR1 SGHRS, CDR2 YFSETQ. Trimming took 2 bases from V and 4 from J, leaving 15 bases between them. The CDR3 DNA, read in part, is TGCGCCAGCAGCTTAAAGGGAAGGGGGGGAGAGACC. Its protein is CASSLKGRGGET. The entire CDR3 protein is CASSLKGRGGETQYF.

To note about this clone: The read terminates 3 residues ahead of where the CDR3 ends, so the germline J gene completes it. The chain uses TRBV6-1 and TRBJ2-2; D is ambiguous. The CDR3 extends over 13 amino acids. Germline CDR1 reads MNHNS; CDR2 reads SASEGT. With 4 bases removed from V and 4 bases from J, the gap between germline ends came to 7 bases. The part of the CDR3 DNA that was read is TGTGCCAGCAGTGCCCAGAGCACCGGGGAG. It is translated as CASSAQSTGE. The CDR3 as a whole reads CASSAQSTGELFF.

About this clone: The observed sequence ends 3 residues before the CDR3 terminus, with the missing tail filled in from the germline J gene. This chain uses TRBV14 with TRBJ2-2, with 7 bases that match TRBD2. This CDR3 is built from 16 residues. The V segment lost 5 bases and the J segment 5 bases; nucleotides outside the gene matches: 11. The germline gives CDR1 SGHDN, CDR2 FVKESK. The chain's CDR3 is CASSSRGGRGTGELFF. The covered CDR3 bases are TGTGCCAGCAGCTCAAGAGGCGGGAGAGGGACCGGGGAG.

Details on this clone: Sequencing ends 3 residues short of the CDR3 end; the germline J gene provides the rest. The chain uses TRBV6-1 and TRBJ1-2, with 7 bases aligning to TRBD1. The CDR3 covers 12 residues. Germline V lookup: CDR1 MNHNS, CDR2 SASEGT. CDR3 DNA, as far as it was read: TGTGCCAGCAGTGAGACAGGGACTTAC. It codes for CASSETGTY. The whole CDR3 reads CASSETGTYYTF.